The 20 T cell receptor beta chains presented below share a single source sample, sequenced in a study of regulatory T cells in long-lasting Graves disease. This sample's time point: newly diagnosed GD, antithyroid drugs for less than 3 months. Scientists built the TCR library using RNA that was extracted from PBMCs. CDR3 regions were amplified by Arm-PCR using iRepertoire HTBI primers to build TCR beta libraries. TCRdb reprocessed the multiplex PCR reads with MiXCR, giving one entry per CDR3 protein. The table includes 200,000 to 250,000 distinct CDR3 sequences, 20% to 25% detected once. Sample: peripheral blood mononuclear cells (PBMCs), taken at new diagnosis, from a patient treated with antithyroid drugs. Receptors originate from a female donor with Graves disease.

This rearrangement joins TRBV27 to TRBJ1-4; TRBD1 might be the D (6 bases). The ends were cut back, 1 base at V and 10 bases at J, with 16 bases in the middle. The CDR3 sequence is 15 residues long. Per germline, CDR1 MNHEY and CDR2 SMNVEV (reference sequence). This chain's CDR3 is CASSLLQGGAGKLFF. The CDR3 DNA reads TGTGCCAGCAGTTTATTACAGGGCGGGGCAGGAAAACTGTTTTTT.

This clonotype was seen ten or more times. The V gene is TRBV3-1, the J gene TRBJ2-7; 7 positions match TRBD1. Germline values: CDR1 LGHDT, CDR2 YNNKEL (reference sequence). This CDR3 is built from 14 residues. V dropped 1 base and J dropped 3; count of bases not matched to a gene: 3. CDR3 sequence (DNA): TGTGCCAGCAGCCAAGTACAGGGGTACTACGAGCAGTACTTC. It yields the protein CASSQVQGYYEQYF.

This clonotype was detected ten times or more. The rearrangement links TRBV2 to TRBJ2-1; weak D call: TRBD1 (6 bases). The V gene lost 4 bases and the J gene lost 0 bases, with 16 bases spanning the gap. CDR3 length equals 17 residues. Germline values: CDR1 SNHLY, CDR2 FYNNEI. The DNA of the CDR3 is TGTGCCAGCAGTGGCGCCACAGGGTTGAGCTCCTACAATGAGCAGTTCTTC. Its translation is CASSGATGLSSYNEQFF.

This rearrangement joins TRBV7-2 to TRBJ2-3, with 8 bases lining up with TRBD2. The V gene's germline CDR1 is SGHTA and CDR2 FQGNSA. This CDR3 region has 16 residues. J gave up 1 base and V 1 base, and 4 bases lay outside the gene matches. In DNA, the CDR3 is TGTGCCAGCAGCTTAGGGGCGGGAGGTGGCACAGATACGCAGTATTTT. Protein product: CASSLGAGGGTDTQYF. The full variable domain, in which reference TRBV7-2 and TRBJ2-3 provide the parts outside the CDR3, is GAGVSQSPSNKVTEKGKDVELRCDPISGHTALYWYRQSLGQGLEFLIYFQGNSAPDKSGLPSDRFSAERTGGSVSTLTIQRTQQEDSAVYLCASSLGAGGGTDTQYFGPGTRLTVL.

DNA of the CDR3: TGTGCCAGCAGCGGCCGGGTAGCGGGGGACGAGCAGTACTTC. This translates into CASSGRVAGDEQYF. The chain joins TRBV7-9 to TRBJ2-7, with 9 bases fitting TRBD2. This CDR3 contains 14 residues. Losses at the gene ends were 5 bases for V and 5 bases for J; bases not matched to a gene: 7. The germline V gene encodes CDR1 SEHNR and CDR2 FQNEAQ (reference sequence).

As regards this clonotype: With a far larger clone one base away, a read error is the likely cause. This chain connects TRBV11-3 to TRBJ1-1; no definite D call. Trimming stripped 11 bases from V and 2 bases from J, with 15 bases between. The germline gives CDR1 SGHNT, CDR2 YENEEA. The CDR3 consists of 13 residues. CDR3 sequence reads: CAGTFLANTEAFF. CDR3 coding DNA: TGTGCCGGCACCTTTCTCGCTAACACTGAAGCTTTCTTT.

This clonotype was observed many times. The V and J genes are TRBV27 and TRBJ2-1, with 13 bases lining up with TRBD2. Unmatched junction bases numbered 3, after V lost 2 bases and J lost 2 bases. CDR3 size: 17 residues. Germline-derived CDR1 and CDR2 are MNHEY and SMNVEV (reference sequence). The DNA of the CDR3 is TGTGCCAGCAGTTTAGGACTAGCGGGAGAACCCTACAATGAGCAGTTCTTC. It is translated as CASSLGLAGEPYNEQFF.

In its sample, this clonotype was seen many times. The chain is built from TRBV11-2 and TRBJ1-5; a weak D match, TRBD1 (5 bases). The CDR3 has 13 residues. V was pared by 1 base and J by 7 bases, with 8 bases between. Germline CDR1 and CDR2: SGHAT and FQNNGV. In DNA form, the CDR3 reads TGTGCCAGCAGCTTAGCGCGGGGGCAGCCCCAGCATTTT. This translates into CASSLARGQPQHF.

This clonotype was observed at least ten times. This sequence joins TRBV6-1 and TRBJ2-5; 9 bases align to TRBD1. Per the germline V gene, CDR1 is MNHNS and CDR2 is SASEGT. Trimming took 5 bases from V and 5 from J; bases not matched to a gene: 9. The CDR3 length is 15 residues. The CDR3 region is CASSTNRGLRETQYF. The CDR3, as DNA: TGTGCCAGCAGTACGAACAGGGGGCTGCGGGAGACCCAGTACTTC.

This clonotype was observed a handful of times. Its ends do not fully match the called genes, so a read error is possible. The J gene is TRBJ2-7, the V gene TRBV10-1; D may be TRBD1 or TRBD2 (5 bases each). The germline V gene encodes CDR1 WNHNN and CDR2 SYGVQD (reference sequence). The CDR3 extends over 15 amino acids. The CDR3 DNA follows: TGCGCCAGCAGGGAGTCCTTGGGACGGGGTGGCGAGCAGTACTTC. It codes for CASRESLGRGGEQYF.

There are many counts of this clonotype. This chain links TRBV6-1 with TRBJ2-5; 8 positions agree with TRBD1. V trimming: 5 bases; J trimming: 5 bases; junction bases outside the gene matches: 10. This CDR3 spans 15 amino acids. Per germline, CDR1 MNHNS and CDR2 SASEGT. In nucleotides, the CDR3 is TGTGCCAGCAGTCCTCCTTCAGGGGGCGCGGAGACCCAGTACTTC. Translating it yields CASSPPSGGAETQYF.

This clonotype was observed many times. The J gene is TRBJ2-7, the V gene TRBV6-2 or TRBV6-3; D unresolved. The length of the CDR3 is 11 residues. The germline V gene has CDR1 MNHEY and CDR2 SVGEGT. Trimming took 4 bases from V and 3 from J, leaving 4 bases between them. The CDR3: CASSSNYEQYF. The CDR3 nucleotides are TGTGCCAGCAGTTCGAACTACGAGCAGTACTTC.

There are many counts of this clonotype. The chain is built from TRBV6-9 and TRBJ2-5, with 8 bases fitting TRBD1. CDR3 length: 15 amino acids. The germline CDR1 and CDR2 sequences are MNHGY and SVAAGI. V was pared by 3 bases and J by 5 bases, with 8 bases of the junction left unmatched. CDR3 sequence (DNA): TGTGCCAGCAGTTACTGGGCAGGGGGCCTGGAGACCCAGTACTTC. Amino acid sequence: CASSYWAGGLETQYF.

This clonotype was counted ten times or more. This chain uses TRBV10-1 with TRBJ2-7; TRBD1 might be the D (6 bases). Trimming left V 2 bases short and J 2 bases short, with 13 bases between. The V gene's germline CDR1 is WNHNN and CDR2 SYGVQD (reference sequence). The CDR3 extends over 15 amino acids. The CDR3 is CASSEGQGSAYEQYF. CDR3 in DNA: TGCGCCAGCAGTGAGGGTCAGGGGTCGGCCTACGAGCAGTACTTC.

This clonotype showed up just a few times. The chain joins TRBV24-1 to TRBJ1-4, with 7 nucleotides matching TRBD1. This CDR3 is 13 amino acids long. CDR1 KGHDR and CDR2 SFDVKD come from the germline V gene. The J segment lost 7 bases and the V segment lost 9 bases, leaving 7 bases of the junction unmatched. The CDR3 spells CATSDREGEKLFF. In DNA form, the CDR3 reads TGTGCCACCTCCGACAGGGAGGGTGAAAAACTGTTTTTT.

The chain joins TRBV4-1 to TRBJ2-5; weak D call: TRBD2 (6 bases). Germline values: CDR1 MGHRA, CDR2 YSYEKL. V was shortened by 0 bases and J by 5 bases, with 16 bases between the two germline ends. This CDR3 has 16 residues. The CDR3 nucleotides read TGCGCCAGCAGCCAAGATCGCCCAGCGGGCGGGGAGACCCAGTACTTC. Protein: CASSQDRPAGGETQYF.

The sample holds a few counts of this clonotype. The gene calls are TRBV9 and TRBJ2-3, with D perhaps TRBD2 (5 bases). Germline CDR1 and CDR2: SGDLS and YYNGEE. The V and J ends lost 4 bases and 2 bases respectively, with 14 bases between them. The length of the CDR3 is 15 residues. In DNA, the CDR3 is TGTGCCAGCAGCCCAACTAGAAGCCCCACAGATACGCAGTATTTT. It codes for CASSPTRSPTDTQYF.

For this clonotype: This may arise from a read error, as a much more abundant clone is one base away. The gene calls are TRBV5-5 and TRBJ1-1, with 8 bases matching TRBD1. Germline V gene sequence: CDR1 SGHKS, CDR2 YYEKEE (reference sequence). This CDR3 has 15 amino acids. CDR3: CASSFSGQGNTEAFF. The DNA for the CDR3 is TGCGCCAGCAGCTTTTCCGGACAGGGGAACACTGAAGCTTTCTTT. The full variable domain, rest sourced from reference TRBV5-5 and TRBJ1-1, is DAGVTQSPTHLIKTRGQQVTLRCSPISGHKSVSWYQQVLGQGPQFIFQYYEKEERGRGNFPDRFSARQFPNYSSELNVNALLLGDSALYLCASSFSGQGNTEAFFGQGTRLTVV.

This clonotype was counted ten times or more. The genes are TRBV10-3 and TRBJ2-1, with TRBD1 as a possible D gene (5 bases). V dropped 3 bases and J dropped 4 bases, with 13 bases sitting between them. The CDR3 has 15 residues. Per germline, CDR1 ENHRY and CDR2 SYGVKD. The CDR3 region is CAISEGAGSYNEQFF. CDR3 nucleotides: TGTGCCATCAGTGAAGGGGCAGGAAGTTACAATGAGCAGTTCTTC.

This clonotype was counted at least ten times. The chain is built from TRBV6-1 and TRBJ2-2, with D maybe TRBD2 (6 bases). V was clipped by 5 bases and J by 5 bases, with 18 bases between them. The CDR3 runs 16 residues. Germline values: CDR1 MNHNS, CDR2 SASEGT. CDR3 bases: TGTGCCAGCAGTCCCTCAATACCCGGGAGTACCGGGGAGCTGTTTTTT. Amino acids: CASSPSIPGSTGELFF.